Shown below are 7 T cell receptor beta chains from a single sample sequenced in a study of blood T cell repertoires in COVID-19. The table came from immunoSEQ multiplex PCR; TCRdb's copy has only in-frame clones and leaves some out. Seen here are more than 150,000 clones, about nine tenths observed once, and the top ten hold about 2.3%. Specimen: PBMCs or T cells enriched from blood (not recorded which). All receptors derive from a woman aged 25-40 years who had recovered from COVID-19.

The chain recombines TRBV7-9 with TRBJ2-1, with 8 positions matching TRBD2. This CDR3 contains 17 residues. V trimming: 5 bases; J trimming: 5 bases; junction bases outside the gene matches: 14. Germline V gene sequence: CDR1 SEHNR, CDR2 FQNEAQ (reference sequence). The CDR3 coding sequence is TGTGCCAGCAGCCCAGCTTCCATGAGCGGGGGTCACAATGAGCAGTTCTTC. This sequence encodes CASSPASMSGGHNEQFF.

The CDR3: CASSILTGYGYTF. The DNA for the CDR3 is TGTGCCAGTAGTATACTAACAGGGTATGGCTACACCTTC. The chain couples TRBV19 to TRBJ1-2; D is possibly TRBD1 (6 bases). Germline CDR1 is LNHDA and CDR2 is SQIVND (reference sequence). V was clipped by 2 bases and J by 5 bases, with 9 bases between them. The CDR3 extends over 13 amino acids.

This sequence joins TRBV27 and TRBJ2-5; TRBD2 agrees at 10 bases. The germline gives CDR1 MNHEY, CDR2 SMNVEV (reference sequence). There are 16 residues in the CDR3. J was trimmed by 5 bases and V by 2 bases; bases with no gene match: 8. CDR3 residues: CASSLGSGGARETQYF. The CDR3 nucleotides are TGTGCCAGCAGTTTAGGAAGCGGGGGGGCCCGGGAGACCCAGTACTTC.

Here the CDR3 reads CASSPGTSGDNEQFF. The CDR3 coding sequence is TGTGCCAGCAGCCCAGGGACTAGCGGGGACAATGAGCAGTTCTTC. The chain recombines TRBV11-3 with TRBJ2-1; 13 nucleotides line up with TRBD2. Germline V gives CDR1 SGHNT, CDR2 YENEEA. Trimming cost V 5 bases and J 5 bases; bases outside gene matches: 3. The CDR3 length is 15 residues.

The count of this clone is one. V and J are TRBV4-1 and TRBJ1-5; D gene unclear. The V gene lost 0 bases and the J gene lost 2 bases, with 14 bases spanning the gap. In germline, CDR1 is MGHRA, CDR2 YSYEKL. The CDR3 length is 17 residues. The CDR3 region is CASSQDLVAVGNQPQHF. The CDR3 DNA reads TGCGCCAGCAGCCAAGACCTTGTGGCGGTGGGCAATCAGCCCCAGCATTTT.

The chain recombines TRBV13 with TRBJ1-1; D is unresolved. Trimming stripped 5 bases from V and 4 bases from J, with 20 bases between. The CDR3 is 16 residues long. Germline CDR1 reads PRHDT; CDR2 reads FYEKMQ (reference sequence). This chain's CDR3 is CASSQTDYGVGTEAFF. For the CDR3, the DNA is TGTGCCAGCAGCCAGACCGACTACGGGGTGGGCACTGAAGCTTTCTTT.

The chain links TRBV11-3 to TRBJ2-2, with 7 bases lining up with TRBD2. The CDR3 runs to 15 residues. Germline-derived CDR1 and CDR2 are SGHNT and YENEEA. V was clipped by 1 base and J by 6 bases; unmatched bases: 5. The CDR3 DNA follows: TGTGCCAGCAGCTTAGCGGGAGGTAGTTCCGGGGAGCTGTTTTTT. It encodes CASSLAGGSSGELFF.